The 16 T cell receptor beta chains below come from one sample, sequenced in a study of identical twins listed by TCRdb under 2016. Receptor amplification or capture employed 5' RACE. Sequencing used an Illumina HiSeq 2000. The public sequencing data were trimmed at Q25 with fastp and processed into clonotypes with MiXCR by TCRdb, which kept only in-frame beta chains. Rows with a matching CDR3 protein are joined into one entry that keeps the most common DNA and genes. In all, the sample holds about 210,000 distinct CDR3 sequences, and around 9.6% of those were seen once. The ten largest account for about 5% of the sample. Sequenced sample: memory (CD45RO+) T cells sorted from blood. According to the study, the label for this sample's cell subset or site signals: CD45RO+ enriched T cells. The receptors here all came from a woman in her late teens or twenties in good health.

V gene TRBV30 combines with J gene TRBJ2-5, with TRBD2 matching over 7 bases. The CDR3 spans 15 residues. CDR1 and CDR2 from the germline V gene are GTSNPN and SVGIG (reference sequence). With 0 bases clipped from V and 2 bases from J, the junction kept 6 bases outside the gene matches. The CDR3 nucleotides are TGTGCCTGGAGTGTAGCGGGACGCAGGCAAGAGACCCAGTACTTC. Encoded protein: CAWSVAGRRQETQYF.

The rearrangement links TRBV6-5 to TRBJ1-1; D is unclear. The CDR3 loop spans 15 amino acids. Germline CDR1 reads MNHEY; CDR2 reads SVGAGI. Trimming cost V 2 bases and J 3 bases, with 13 bases left between them. CDR3 region: CASSYIPRGDTEAFF. The CDR3 coding sequence is TGTGCCAGCAGTTACATCCCGCGCGGGGACACTGAAGCTTTCTTT.

This clonotype has just a few counts. V is TRBV5-5 and J is TRBJ2-7; 11 bases fit TRBD2. The CDR3 runs to 17 residues. Germline V gene lookup returns CDR1 SGHKS and CDR2 YYEKEE (reference sequence). The V segment lost 0 bases and the J segment 2 bases; nucleotides outside the gene matches: 7. The CDR3 coding sequence is TGTGCCAGCAGCTTGGTCGCTAGCGGGAGGCCCCCCTACGAGCAGTACTTC. Translated, it gives CASSLVASGRPPYEQYF.

This clonotype was recorded at least ten times. The V call is TRBV6-5, the J call TRBJ1-5; D is undetermined. Germline-derived CDR1 and CDR2 are MNHEY and SVGAGI. V lost 0 bases to trimming and J lost 7 bases, with 13 bases between them. There are 15 residues in the CDR3. The CDR3 here is CASSYSSGGRQPQHF. CDR3 nucleotide sequence: TGTGCCAGCAGTTACTCTTCTGGAGGGAGGCAGCCCCAGCATTTT.

V is TRBV6-4 and J is TRBJ1-3; no clear D gene. Germline CDR1 and CDR2: MRHNA and SNTAGT. The V gene lost 4 bases and the J gene lost 11 bases, with 6 bases spanning the gap. The CDR3 has 10 amino acids. This CDR3 is CASSGVAIYF. The CDR3 DNA reads TGTGCCAGCAGTGGGGTAGCCATATATTTT.

V gene TRBV7-9 combines with J gene TRBJ2-7; D may be TRBD1 (5 bases). This CDR3 has 12 residues. The V end lost 5 bases, the J end lost 12 bases, and 17 bases lay between the germline ends. The germline V gene encodes CDR1 SEHNR and CDR2 FQNEAQ (reference sequence). CDR3 sequence: CASSPQGTDGYF. The CDR3 nucleotides read TGTGCCAGCAGCCCCCAGGGAACCGATGGGTACTTC.

This clonotype was seen more than once but under ten times. This chain connects TRBV3-1 to TRBJ2-1; perhaps D is TRBD1 or TRBD2 (5 bases each). The V gene lost 4 bases and the J gene lost 8 bases, with 15 bases spanning the gap. This CDR3 is built from 14 residues. Per germline, CDR1 LGHDT and CDR2 YNNKEL (reference sequence). CDR3 DNA: TGTGCCAGCAGCCCCCGGGGCGGAGGCGATGAGCAGTTCTTC. It codes for CASSPRGGGDEQFF.

This clonotype was picked up a small number of times. V gene TRBV20-1 combines with J gene TRBJ2-7; D not resolved. The germline V gene encodes CDR1 DFQATT and CDR2 SNEGSKA (reference sequence). The CDR3 runs to 12 residues. Trimming took off 3 bases at V and 2 bases at J, with 8 bases between the two ends. CDR3 in amino acids: CSASVGTYEQYF. CDR3 coding DNA: TGCAGTGCTAGTGTGGGAACCTACGAGCAGTACTTC.

V and J are TRBV2 and TRBJ2-5, with D possibly matching TRBD1 (5 bases). CDR3 length: 13 amino acids. CDR1 is SNHLY and CDR2 is FYNNEI in the germline V gene. V was shortened by 4 bases and J by 6 bases, with 12 bases between the two germline ends. CDR3 DNA: TGTGCCAGCAGTGGGGGCCATATGCAGACCCAGTACTTC. Residues: CASSGGHMQTQYF.

This clonotype has more than one count but fewer than ten. The J gene is TRBJ2-3, the V gene TRBV2; tentative D call: TRBD2 (5 bases). The CDR3 totals 16 residues. V shed 9 bases and J shed 0 bases, with 19 bases lying between them. The germline V gene has CDR1 SNHLY and CDR2 FYNNEI. CDR3 residues: CASPSELDESTDTQYF. The CDR3 DNA is TGTGCCAGTCCCTCGGAACTAGATGAGAGCACAGATACGCAGTATTTT.

This clonotype was found a few times. The chain has TRBV20-1 and TRBJ2-7, with a possible D match to TRBD1 (6 bases). The V end lost 6 bases, the J end lost 0 bases, and 12 bases lay between the germline ends. The CDR3 sequence is 13 residues long. CDR1 and CDR2 from the germline V gene are DFQATT and SNEGSKA (reference sequence). The CDR3 here is CSAHRDTSYEQYF. The CDR3 nucleotides are TGCAGTGCCCACCGGGACACCTCCTACGAGCAGTACTTC.

This clonotype showed up just a few times. This chain connects TRBV5-1 to TRBJ1-2; possible D gene TRBD1, 6 bases. The CDR3 consists of 12 residues. Trimming pared 3 bases from V and 8 bases from J, leaving 11 bases between. CDR1 and CDR2 from the germline V gene are SGHRS and YFSETQ. In nucleotides, the CDR3 is TGCGCCAGCAGCTCGGACGGGGGCGGCTACACCTTC. Its protein product is CASSSDGGGYTF.

There are a few counts of this clonotype. The J gene is TRBJ1-2, the V gene TRBV12-3 or TRBV12-4; 9 bases are a match to TRBD1. The CDR3 contains 15 residues. Losses at the gene ends were 3 bases for V and 3 bases for J; bases not matched to a gene: 5. CDR3 DNA sequence: TGTGCCAGCAGTTTGATGGGACAGGGAGACTATGGCTACACCTTC. This sequence encodes CASSLMGQGDYGYTF.

This clonotype was found a few times. The chain employs TRBV18 and TRBJ2-6, with 7 bases that match TRBD1. The CDR3 consists of 15 residues. Germline CDR1 KGHSH, CDR2 LQKENI. V lost 6 bases, J lost 4 bases, and 6 bases stayed unmatched. CDR3 DNA: TGTGCCAGCTCCCACAGGGGAGAAGGGGCCAACGTCCTGACTTTC. It specifies CASSHRGEGANVLTF.

The CDR3: CASSPGQINTGELFF. The CDR3 nucleotides are TGTGCCAGCAGCCCAGGACAGATTAACACCGGGGAGCTGTTTTTT. The rearrangement uses TRBV7-9 and TRBJ2-2; weak D call: TRBD1 (6 bases). Per germline, CDR1 SEHNR and CDR2 FQNEAQ (reference sequence). Trimming pared 5 bases from V and 2 bases from J, leaving 12 bases between. The CDR3 spans 15 residues.

This clonotype has only a few counts. The J gene is TRBJ1-1, the V gene TRBV12-3 or TRBV12-4; D perhaps matches TRBD1 (5 bases). Between the trimmed V and J ends, which lost 1 base and 11 bases, there was a span of 17 bases. The CDR3 length is 14 residues. The CDR3 protein is CASSLGGVGRLAFF. The CDR3 region has the DNA TGTGCCAGCAGTTTAGGGGGGGTCGGTAGGTTGGCTTTCTTT.